This T cell receptor beta chain was identified in a study of patients and donors after allogeneic stem cell transplantation. V shed 10 bases and J shed 2 bases, with 16 bases lying between them. The CDR3 spans 14 residues. The germline CDR1 and CDR2 sequences are MNHNS and SASEGT. TCRdb itself ran the RT-PCR reads through MiXCR, one entry per CDR3 protein. The table records over 350,000 distinct CDR3 sequences, 16% of them present only once. The receptor was derived from a human donor who was either an allogeneic HSCT recipient or a stem cell or donor lymphocyte infusion donor (not recorded which). It is not recorded whose cells these are; they may come from a transplant donor. The chain has TRBV6-1 and TRBJ2-3, with D possibly matching TRBD2 (7 bases). Input material: blood, either unsorted or a sorted T cell fraction (not recorded which). The CDR3 DNA sequence: TGTGCCACCAAACGGGGGGCTAACACAGATACGCAGTATTTT. Translation: CATKRGANTDTQYF.